The clone carrying this T cell receptor beta chain was seen only a few times. The antigen remains undetermined. The CDR3 extends over 15 amino acids. Germline V gene sequence: CDR1 DFQATT, CDR2 SNEGSKA (reference sequence). Losses at the gene ends were 6 bases for V and 2 bases for J; bases not matched to a gene: 11. This entry is derived from a study of T-cell reconstitution after alpha-beta-depleted transplantation in children. General study results and limits: Reported findings indicate that, about two months after transplant, alpha-beta T cells came from several hundred expanded clones, which were derived from non-depleted graft cells. Surviving recipient T cells and thymic progenitors underlay high day-60 TCRbeta diversity in some patients. When one year had passed after transplant, most T-cell counts and diversity came from newly produced T cells.

The authors prepared the TCRbeta library with unique molecular identifiers. TCRdb independently ran MiXCR on the PCR reads; one entry per CDR3 protein. The sample gives roughly 350,000 distinct CDR3 sequences, around 15% of which show up once; approximately 44% is in the top ten. The receptor was isolated from a male patient between 2 and 15 years old who had a stem cell transplant for acute lymphoblastic leukemia, so the T cells may come from the graft donor. Source: PBMCs, mostly from graft donor cells, taken 360 days after TCRalphabeta/CD19-depleted stem cell transplant. This chain joins TRBV20-1 and TRBJ2-5; TRBD1 aligns across 8 bases. The CDR3 protein is CSAPKTGQAQETQYF. CDR3 bases: TGCAGTGCCCCCAAGACGGGACAGGCTCAAGAGACCCAGTACTTC.